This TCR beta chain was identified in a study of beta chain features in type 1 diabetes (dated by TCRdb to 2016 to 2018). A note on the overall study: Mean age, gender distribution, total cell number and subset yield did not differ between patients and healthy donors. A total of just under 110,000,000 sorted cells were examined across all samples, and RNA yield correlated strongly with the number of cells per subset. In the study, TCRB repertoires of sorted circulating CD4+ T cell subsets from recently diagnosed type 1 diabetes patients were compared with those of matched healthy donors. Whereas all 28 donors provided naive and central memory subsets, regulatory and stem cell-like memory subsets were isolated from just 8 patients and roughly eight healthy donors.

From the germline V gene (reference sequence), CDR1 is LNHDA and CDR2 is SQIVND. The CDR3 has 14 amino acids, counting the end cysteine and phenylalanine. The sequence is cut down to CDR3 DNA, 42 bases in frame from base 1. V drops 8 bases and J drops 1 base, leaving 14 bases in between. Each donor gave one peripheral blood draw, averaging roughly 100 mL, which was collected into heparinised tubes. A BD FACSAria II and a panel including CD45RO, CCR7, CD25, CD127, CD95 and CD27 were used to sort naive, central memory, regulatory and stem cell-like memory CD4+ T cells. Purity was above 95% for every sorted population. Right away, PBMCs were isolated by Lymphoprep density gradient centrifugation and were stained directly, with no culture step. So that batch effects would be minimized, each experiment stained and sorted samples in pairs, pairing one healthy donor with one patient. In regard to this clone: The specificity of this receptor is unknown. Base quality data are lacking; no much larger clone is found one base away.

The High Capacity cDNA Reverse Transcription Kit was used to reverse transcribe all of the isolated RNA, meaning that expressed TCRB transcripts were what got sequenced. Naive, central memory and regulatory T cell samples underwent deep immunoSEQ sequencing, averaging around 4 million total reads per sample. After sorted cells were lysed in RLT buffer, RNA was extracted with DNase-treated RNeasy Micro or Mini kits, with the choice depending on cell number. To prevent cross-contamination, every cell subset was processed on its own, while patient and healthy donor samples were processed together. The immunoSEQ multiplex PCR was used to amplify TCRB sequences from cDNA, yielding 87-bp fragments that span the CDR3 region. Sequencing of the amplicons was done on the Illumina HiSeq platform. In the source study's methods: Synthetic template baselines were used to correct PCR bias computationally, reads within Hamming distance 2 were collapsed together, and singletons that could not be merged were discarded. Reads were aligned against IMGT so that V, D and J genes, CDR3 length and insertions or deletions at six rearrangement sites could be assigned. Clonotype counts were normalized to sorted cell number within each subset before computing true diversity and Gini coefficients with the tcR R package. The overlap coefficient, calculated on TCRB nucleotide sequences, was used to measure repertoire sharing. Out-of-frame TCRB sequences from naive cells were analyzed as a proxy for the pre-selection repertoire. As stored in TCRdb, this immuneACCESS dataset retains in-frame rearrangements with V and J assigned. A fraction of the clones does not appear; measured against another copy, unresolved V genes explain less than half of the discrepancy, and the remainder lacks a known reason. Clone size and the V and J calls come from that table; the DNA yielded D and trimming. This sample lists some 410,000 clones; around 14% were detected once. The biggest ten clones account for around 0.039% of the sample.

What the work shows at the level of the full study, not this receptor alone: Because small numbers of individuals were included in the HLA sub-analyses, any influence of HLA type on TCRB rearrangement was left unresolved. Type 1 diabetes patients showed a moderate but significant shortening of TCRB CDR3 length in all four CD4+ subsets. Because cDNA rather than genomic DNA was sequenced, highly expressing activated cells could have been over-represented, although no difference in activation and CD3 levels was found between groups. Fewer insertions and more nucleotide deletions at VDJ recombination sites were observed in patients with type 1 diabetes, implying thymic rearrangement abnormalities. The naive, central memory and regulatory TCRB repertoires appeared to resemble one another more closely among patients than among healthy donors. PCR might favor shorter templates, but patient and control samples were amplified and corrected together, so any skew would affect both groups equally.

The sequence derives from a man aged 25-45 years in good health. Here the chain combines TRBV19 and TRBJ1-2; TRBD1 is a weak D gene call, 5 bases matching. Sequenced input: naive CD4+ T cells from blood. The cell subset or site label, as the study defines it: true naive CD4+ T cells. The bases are TGTGCCAGTGCAGGGAGAGGGTTTAACTATGGCTACACCTTC. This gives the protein CASAGRGFNYGYTF.